Below are 22 T cell receptor beta chains sequenced from a single sample in a study of blood T cell repertoires in COVID-19. Generated by immunoSEQ multiplex PCR, the TCRdb table keeps only in-frame clones and is missing some. The repertoire holds some 100,000 clones, 85% to 90% seen once, with 2.1% in the top ten. Sequencing was carried out using peripheral blood. All receptors derive from a man aged 45-65 years with COVID-19, enrolled during active disease.

This chain connects TRBV6-5 to TRBJ2-3; D is undetermined. Germline values: CDR1 MNHEY, CDR2 SVGAGI. V was pared by 2 bases and J by 4 bases, with 13 bases between. CDR3 size: 15 residues. CDR3 nucleotides: TGTGCCAGCAGTTACGGGTTAGCCTGGGCAGATACGCAGTATTTT. Translation: CASSYGLAWADTQYF.

The chain links TRBV11-2 to TRBJ1-3; TRBD1 matches 8 bases. Germline V gene lookup returns CDR1 SGHAT and CDR2 FQNNGV. V lost 5 bases and J lost 5; bases outside the gene matches: 8. This CDR3 region has 15 residues. The CDR3 reads CASSEGQGGRNTIYF. CDR3 sequence (DNA): TGTGCCAGCAGCGAAGGACAGGGTGGAAGAAACACCATATATTTT.

This sequence joins TRBV5-5 and TRBJ2-7; D is unresolved. The germline V gene encodes CDR1 SGHKS and CDR2 YYEKEE (reference sequence). This CDR3 has 14 residues. V was pared by 0 bases and J by 0 bases, with 7 bases between. CDR3 sequence reads: CASSLGSPSYEQYF. CDR3 sequence (DNA): TGTGCCAGCAGCTTGGGTTCTCCCTCCTACGAGCAGTACTTC.

J is TRBJ2-2 and V is TRBV13; TRBD2 aligns across 8 bases. V shed 5 bases and J 4 bases; nucleotides not matched to a gene: 9. Per the germline V gene, CDR1 is PRHDT and CDR2 is FYEKMQ (reference sequence). The CDR3 contains 16 residues. Here the CDR3 DNA reads TGTGCCAGCAGCCCCCGGGAGGGACGTGGCACCGGGGAGCTGTTTTTT. Translating it yields CASSPREGRGTGELFF.

The chain has TRBV5-1 and TRBJ1-4, with D unclear. V lost 0 bases to trimming and J lost 3 bases, with 6 bases between them. Germline CDR1 is SGHRS and CDR2 is YFSETQ. The CDR3 is 14 residues long. The CDR3 DNA follows: TGCGCCAGCAGCTTGGTGGCAGCTAATGAAAAACTGTTTTTT. It encodes CASSLVAANEKLFF.

The chain combines TRBV14 with TRBJ2-2; D ambiguous. Germline CDR1 and CDR2: SGHDN and FVKESK. This CDR3 region has 13 residues. The ends were cut back, 0 bases at V and 6 bases at J, with 5 bases in the middle. The CDR3 nucleotides read TGTGCCAGCAGCCAAGATATCGCCGGGGAGCTGTTTTTT. Translated, it gives CASSQDIAGELFF.

J is TRBJ2-1 and V is TRBV3-1 (or the pseudogene TRBV3-2), with TRBD1 as a possible D gene (5 bases). V lost 7 bases and J lost 9, with 13 bases in between. CDR1 is LGHDT and CDR2 is YNNKEL in the germline V gene (reference sequence). This CDR3 contains 12 residues. Written as DNA, the CDR3 is TGTGCCAGCAACTGGCGGCAGGGTGAGCAGTTCTTC. This gives the protein CASNWRQGEQFF.

The chain has TRBV11-2 and TRBJ2-5, with no clear D. V was shortened by 1 base and J by 0 bases, with 6 bases between the two germline ends. The germline gives CDR1 SGHAT, CDR2 FQNNGV. The CDR3 is 14 residues long. CDR3 DNA: TGTGCCAGCAGCTTAGTTCAGAACCAAGAGACCCAGTACTTC. This codes for CASSLVQNQETQYF.

The chain carries TRBV5-6 and TRBJ1-6, with no clear D. Germline V lookup: CDR1 SGHDT, CDR2 YYEEEE. V lost 0 bases and J 0 bases, leaving 7 bases between the germline ends. The CDR3 has 16 residues. CDR3 loop: CASSLAWASYNSPLHF. The CDR3 DNA follows: TGTGCCAGCAGCTTGGCTTGGGCCTCCTATAATTCACCCCTCCACTTT.

CDR3 region: CASSPGIMNEQYF. CDR3 coding DNA: TGCGCCAGCAGCCCGGGGATCATGAACGAGCAGTACTTC. The V gene is TRBV5-1, the J gene TRBJ2-7; tentatively, D is TRBD2 (5 bases). Trimming stripped 4 bases from V and 5 bases from J, with 13 bases between. The germline V gene encodes CDR1 SGHRS and CDR2 YFSETQ. This CDR3 comprises 13 residues.

V gene TRBV7-9 combines with J gene TRBJ2-7; the D gene is possibly TRBD1 (6 bases). This CDR3 has 14 amino acids. V was pared by 5 bases and J by 2 bases, with 13 bases between. CDR1 is SEHNR and CDR2 is FQNEAQ in the germline V gene (reference sequence). CDR3 sequence reads: CASSPVGGTYEQYF. The CDR3 DNA is TGTGCCAGCAGCCCAGTAGGGGGTACCTACGAGCAGTACTTC.

This rearrangement joins TRBV18 to TRBJ1-2, with a tentative D call TRBD1 (5 bases). Germline CDR1 KGHSH, CDR2 LQKENI. V was cut by 0 bases and J by 4 bases, with 15 bases left in between. The CDR3 spans 16 residues. CDR3 residues: CASSPPGGITAYGYTF. The CDR3, as DNA: TGTGCCAGCTCACCACCGGGGGGAATCACCGCCTATGGCTACACCTTC.

CDR3 coding DNA: TGTGCCAGCAGCTTCGGACAGGGAGGTTATGAAAAACTGTTTTTT. Translated, it gives CASSFGQGGYEKLFF. This chain links TRBV11-2 with TRBJ1-4; TRBD1 aligns across 8 bases. The CDR3 runs to 15 residues. With V trimmed by 3 bases and J by 6 bases, 6 bases remained unmatched. The germline V gene encodes CDR1 SGHAT and CDR2 FQNNGV.

The chain links TRBV3-1 (or the pseudogene TRBV3-2) to TRBJ2-7, with D perhaps matching TRBD1 (6 bases). Germline loops: CDR1 LGHDT, CDR2 YNNKEL (reference sequence). The CDR3 loop spans 16 amino acids. V was shortened by 5 bases and J by 2 bases, with 19 bases between the two germline ends. Written as DNA, the CDR3 is TGTGCCAGCAGCTCCTCCGGGACAAAAGGAACCTACGAGCAGTACTTC. Residues: CASSSSGTKGTYEQYF.

The chain has TRBV2 and TRBJ1-1; D is possibly TRBD1 (5 bases). The germline gives CDR1 SNHLY, CDR2 FYNNEI. V lost 6 bases and J 4 bases, leaving 12 bases between the germline ends. The CDR3 has 13 amino acids. Here the CDR3 reads CASSGHRRTEAFF. The CDR3 nucleotides are TGTGCCAGCAGCGGGCACAGGCGCACTGAAGCTTTCTTT.

The J gene is TRBJ1-1, the V gene TRBV9, with a tentative D call TRBD1 (6 bases). Germline V gene sequence: CDR1 SGDLS, CDR2 YYNGEE. The CDR3 extends over 17 amino acids. V was trimmed by 0 bases and J by 2 bases, leaving 17 bases between them. CDR3 DNA: TGTGCCAGCAGCGTAGTCGGCAGGGGAAGGTATAACACTGAAGCTTTCTTT. Translation gives CASSVVGRGRYNTEAFF.

The chain carries TRBV5-1 and TRBJ2-1; TRBD2 is a possible D gene (7 bases). Between the trimmed V and J ends, which lost 1 base and 10 bases, there was a span of 18 bases. Germline V gene lookup returns CDR1 SGHRS and CDR2 YFSETQ. There are 15 residues in the CDR3. CDR3 residues: CASSLMGRGEDEQFF. DNA for the CDR3: TGCGCCAGCAGCTTGATGGGGAGGGGGGAGGACGAGCAGTTCTTC.

The chain links TRBV7-9 to TRBJ2-1; 9 positions match TRBD1. The V segment lost 4 bases and the J segment 5 bases; nucleotides outside the gene matches: 9. CDR3 length equals 16 residues. Germline-derived CDR1 and CDR2 are SEHNR and FQNEAQ (reference sequence). For the CDR3, the DNA is TGTGCCAGCAGCTCAATATGGGGACAGGGCAACAATGAGCAGTTCTTC. Its protein is CASSSIWGQGNNEQFF. Filled out from reference TRBV7-9 and TRBJ2-1, the complete variable domain reads DTGVSQNPRHKITKRGQNVTFRCDPISEHNRLYWYRQTLGQGPEFLTYFQNEAQLEKSRLLSDRFSAERPKGSFSTLEIQRTEQGDSAMYLCASSSIWGQGNNEQFFGPGTRLTVL.

This chain joins TRBV6-5 and TRBJ1-3, with 8 bases that match TRBD1. The V gene's germline CDR1 is MNHEY and CDR2 SVGAGI. Trimming at V came to 6 bases and at J to 0 bases, leaving 4 bases not matched to a gene. This CDR3 region has 15 residues. The CDR3 region has the DNA TGTGCCAGCAGGTCACAGGGGGTCTCTGGAAACACCATATATTTT. Residues: CASRSQGVSGNTIYF.

This sequence joins TRBV12-3 or TRBV12-4 and TRBJ2-1; no firm D call. V dropped 3 bases and J dropped 9 bases, with 12 bases sitting between them. This CDR3 has 13 residues. CDR3 sequence reads: CASSFIPSSEQFF. In nucleotides, the CDR3 is TGTGCCAGCAGTTTTATACCTAGTAGTGAGCAGTTCTTC.

This sequence joins TRBV11-2 and TRBJ2-7; perhaps TRBD1 as D (5 bases). Trimming took off 1 base at V and 6 bases at J, with 10 bases between the two ends. Germline CDR1 SGHAT, CDR2 FQNNGV. CDR3 size: 13 residues. The CDR3 loop reads CASSLGGAAEQYF. For the CDR3, the DNA is TGTGCCAGCAGCTTAGGGGGCGCGGCCGAGCAGTACTTC.

J is TRBJ1-6 and V is TRBV10-3; 8 nucleotides align to TRBD1. V shed 4 bases and J 7 bases; nucleotides not matched to a gene: 3. CDR3 length: 14 residues. Per the germline V gene, CDR1 is ENHRY and CDR2 is SYGVKD. CDR3 in amino acids: CAISGDRGNSPLHF. The CDR3 DNA is TGTGCCATCAGTGGTGACAGGGGAAATTCACCCCTCCACTTT.